The clone carrying this TCR beta chain came up a few times. The entry originates in a study of blood T cell repertoires in COVID-19. Trimming cost V 5 bases and J 3 bases; bases outside gene matches: 1. The CDR3 loop spans 14 amino acids. Per the germline V gene, CDR1 is MNHEY and CDR2 is SMNVEV (reference sequence). As originally analysed: Reference gene primers were amplified, and this amplification served to estimate nucleated cell counts. Sequenced by immunoSEQ multiplex PCR; TCRdb stores in-frame clones only, minus some. V and J calls and clone size are copied from that table; D and trimming were computed from the DNA. Of about 250,000 clones in the sample, about 82% were seen once.

The sequence was obtained from a woman of 80 years or more with COVID-19, enrolled during active disease. Sequences were obtained from peripheral blood. V gene TRBV27 combines with J gene TRBJ2-7; 13 bases line up with TRBD2. Here the CDR3 reads CASSRTSGGYEQYV. DNA of the CDR3: TGTGCCAGCAGTCGGACTAGCGGGGGCTACGAGCAGTACGTC.